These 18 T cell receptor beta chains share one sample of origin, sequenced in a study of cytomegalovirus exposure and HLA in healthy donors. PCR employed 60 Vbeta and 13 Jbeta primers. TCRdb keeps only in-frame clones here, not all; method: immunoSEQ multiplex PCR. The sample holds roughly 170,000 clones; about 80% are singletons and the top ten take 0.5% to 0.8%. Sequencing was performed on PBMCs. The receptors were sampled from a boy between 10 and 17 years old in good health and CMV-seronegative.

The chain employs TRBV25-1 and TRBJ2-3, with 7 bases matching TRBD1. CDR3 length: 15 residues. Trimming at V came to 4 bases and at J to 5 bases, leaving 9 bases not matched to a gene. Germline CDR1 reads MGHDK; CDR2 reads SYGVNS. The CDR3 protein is CASSGATGWGDTQYF. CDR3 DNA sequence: TGTGCCAGCAGTGGGGCGACAGGGTGGGGAGATACGCAGTATTTT.

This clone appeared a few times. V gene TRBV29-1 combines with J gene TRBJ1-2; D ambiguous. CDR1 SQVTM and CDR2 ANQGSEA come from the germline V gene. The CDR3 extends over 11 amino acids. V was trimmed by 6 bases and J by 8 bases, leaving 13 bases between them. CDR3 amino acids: CSVRVIDGYTF. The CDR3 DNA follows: TGCAGCGTGAGGGTGATAGACGGCTACACCTTC.

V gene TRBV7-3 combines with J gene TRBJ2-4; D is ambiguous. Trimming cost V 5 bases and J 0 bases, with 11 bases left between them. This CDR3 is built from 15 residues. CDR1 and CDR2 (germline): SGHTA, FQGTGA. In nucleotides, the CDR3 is TGTGCCAGCAGCCCCAGCGCCCTAGCCAAAAACATTCAGTACTTC. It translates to CASSPSALAKNIQYF.

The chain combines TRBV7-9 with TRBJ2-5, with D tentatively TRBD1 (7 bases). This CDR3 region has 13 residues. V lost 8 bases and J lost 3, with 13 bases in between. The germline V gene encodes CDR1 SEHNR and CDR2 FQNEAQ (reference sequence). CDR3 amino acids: CASGRDSKETQYF. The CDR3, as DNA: TGTGCCAGCGGGCGGGACAGCAAAGAGACCCAGTACTTC.

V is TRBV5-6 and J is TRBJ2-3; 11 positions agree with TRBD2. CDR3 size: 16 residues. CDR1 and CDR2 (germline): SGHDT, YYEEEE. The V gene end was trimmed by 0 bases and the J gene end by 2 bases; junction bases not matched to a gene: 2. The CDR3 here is CASSLGLAGSTDTQYF. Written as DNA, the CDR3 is TGTGCCAGCAGCTTGGGACTAGCGGGGTCCACAGATACGCAGTATTTT.

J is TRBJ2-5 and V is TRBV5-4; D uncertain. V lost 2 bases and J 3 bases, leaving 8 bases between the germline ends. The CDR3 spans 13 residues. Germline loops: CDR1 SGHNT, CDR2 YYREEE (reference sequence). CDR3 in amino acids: CASSLISKETQYF. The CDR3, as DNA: TGTGCCAGCAGCTTAATCAGTAAAGAGACCCAGTACTTC.

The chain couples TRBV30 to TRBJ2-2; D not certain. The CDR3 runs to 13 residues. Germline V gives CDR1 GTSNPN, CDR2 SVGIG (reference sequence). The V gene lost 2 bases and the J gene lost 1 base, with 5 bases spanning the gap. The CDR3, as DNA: TGTGCCTGGAGTCCTAAGAACACCGGGGAGCTGTTTTTT. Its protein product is CAWSPKNTGELFF.

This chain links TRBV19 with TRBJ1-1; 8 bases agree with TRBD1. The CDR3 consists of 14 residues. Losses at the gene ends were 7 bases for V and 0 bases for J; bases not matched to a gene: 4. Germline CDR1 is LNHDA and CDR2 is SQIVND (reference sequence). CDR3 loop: CASTRDRLNTEAFF. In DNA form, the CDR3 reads TGTGCCAGTACCAGGGACAGGTTGAACACTGAAGCTTTCTTT.

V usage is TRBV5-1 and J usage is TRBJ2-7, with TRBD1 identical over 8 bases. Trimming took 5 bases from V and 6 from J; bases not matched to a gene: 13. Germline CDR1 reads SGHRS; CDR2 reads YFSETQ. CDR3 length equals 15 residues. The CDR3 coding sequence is TGCGCCAGCAGACGGATGCCGGGACAGGATCGCGAGCAGTACTTC. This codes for CASRRMPGQDREQYF.

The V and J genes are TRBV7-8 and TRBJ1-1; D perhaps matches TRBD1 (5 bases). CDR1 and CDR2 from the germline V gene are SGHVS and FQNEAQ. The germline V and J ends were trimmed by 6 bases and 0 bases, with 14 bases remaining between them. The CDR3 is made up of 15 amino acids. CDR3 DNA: TGTGCCAGCAGACAGGAGGGAAGGGTGAACACTGAAGCTTTCTTT. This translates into CASRQEGRVNTEAFF.

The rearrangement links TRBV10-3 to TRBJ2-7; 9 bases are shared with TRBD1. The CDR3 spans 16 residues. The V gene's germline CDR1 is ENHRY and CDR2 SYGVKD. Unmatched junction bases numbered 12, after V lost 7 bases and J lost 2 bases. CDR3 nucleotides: TGTGCCATCAAGGGGGATCGGACAGGGGAGCCCTACGAGCAGTACTTC. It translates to CAIKGDRTGEPYEQYF.

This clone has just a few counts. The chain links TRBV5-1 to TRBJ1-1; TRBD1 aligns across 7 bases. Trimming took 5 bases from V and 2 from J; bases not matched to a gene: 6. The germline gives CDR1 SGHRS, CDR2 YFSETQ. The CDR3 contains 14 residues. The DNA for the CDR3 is TGCGCCAGCAGACCTGGACAGGTAAACACTGAAGCTTTCTTT. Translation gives CASRPGQVNTEAFF.

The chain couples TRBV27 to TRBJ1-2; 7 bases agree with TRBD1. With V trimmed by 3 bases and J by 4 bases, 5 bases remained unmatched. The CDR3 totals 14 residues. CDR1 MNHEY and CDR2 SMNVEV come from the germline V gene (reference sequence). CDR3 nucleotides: TGTGCCAGCAGTTTGACAGGGCGCTCCTATGGCTACACCTTC. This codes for CASSLTGRSYGYTF.

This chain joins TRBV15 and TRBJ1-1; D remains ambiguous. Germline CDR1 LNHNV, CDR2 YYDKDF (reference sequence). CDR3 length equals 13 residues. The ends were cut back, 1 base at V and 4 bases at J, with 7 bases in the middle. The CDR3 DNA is TGTGCCACCAGCAGAGCAGGTGGCACTGAAGCTTTCTTT. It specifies CATSRAGGTEAFF.

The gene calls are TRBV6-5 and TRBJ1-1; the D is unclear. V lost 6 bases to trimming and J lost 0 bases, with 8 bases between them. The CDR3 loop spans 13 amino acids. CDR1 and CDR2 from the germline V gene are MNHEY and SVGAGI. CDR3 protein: CASRAALNTEAFF. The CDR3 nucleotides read TGTGCCAGCAGGGCAGCGTTGAACACTGAAGCTTTCTTT.

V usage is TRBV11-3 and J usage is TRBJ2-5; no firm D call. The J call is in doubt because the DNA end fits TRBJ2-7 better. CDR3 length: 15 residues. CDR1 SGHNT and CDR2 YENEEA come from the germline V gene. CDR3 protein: CASSFPQAGPHEQYF. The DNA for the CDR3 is TGTGCCAGCAGCTTCCCCCAGGCAGGCCCCCACGAGCAGTACTTC.

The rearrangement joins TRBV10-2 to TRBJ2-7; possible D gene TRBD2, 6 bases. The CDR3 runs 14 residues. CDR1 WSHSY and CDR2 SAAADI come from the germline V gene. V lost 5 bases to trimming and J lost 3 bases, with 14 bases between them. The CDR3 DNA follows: TGCGCCAGCAGTCAGGCGGGGAACGGCTACGAGCAGTACTTC. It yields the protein CASSQAGNGYEQYF.

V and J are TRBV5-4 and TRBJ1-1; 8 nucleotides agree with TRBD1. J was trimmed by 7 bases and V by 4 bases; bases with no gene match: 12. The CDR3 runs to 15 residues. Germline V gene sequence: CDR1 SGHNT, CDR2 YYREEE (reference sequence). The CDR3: CASSPTADRGIEAFF. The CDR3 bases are TGTGCCAGCAGCCCAACTGCTGACAGGGGAATTGAAGCTTTCTTT.